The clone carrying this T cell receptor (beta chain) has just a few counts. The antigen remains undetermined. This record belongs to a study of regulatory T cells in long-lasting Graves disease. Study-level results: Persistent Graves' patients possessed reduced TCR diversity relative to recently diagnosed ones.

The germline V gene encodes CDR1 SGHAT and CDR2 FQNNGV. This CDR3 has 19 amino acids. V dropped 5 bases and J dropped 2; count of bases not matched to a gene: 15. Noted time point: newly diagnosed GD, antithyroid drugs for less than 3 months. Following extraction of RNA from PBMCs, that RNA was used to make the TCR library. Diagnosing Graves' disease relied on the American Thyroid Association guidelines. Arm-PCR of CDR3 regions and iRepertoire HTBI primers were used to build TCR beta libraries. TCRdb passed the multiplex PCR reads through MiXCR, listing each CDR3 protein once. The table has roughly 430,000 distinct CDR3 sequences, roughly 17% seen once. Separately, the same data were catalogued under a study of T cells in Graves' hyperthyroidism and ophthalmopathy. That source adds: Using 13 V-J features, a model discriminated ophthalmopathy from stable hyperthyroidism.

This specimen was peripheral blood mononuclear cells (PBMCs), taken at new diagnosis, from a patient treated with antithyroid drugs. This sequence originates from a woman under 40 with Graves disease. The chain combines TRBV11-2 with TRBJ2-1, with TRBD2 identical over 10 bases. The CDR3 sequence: CASSPSSGRAFSAYNEQFF. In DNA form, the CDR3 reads TGTGCCAGCAGCCCCTCAAGCGGGAGGGCCTTCAGCGCCTACAATGAGCAGTTCTTC.